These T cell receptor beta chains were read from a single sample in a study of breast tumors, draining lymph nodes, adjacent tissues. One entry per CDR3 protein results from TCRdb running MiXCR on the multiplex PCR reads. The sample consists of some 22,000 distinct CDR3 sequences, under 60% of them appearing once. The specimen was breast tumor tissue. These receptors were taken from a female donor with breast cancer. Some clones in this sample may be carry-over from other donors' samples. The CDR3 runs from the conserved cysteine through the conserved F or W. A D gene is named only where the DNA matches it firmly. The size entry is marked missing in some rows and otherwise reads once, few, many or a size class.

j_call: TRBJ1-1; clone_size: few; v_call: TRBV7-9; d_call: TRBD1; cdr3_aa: CASSLTGDTETFF; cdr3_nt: TGTGCCAGCAGCTTGACAGGGGATACTGAAACTTTCTTT
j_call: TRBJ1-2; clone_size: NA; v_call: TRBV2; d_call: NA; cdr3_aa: CATQDHGYTF; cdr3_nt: TGTGCCACACAGGACCATGGCTACACCTTC
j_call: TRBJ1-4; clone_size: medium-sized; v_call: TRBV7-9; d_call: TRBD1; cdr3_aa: CASSLAGQGDEKLFF; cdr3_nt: TGTGCCAGCAGCTTAGCGGGGCAGGGGGACGAAAAACTGTTTTTT
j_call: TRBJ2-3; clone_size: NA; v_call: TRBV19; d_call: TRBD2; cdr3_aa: CASSIGTSGVTDTQYF; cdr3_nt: TGTGCCAGTAGTATCGGGACTAGCGGAGTCACAGATACGCAGTATTTT
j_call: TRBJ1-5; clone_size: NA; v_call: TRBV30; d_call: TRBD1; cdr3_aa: CAWSSGTGNQPQHF; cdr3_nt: TGTGCCTGGAGTTCCGGGACAGGTAATCAGCCCCAGCATTTT
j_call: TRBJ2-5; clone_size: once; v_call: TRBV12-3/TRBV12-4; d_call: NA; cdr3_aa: CASSARTDKETQYF; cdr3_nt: TGTGCCAGCAGCGCTAGGACAGATAAAGAGACCCAGTACTTC
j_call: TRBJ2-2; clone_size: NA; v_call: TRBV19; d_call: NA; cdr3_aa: CASSKGVGMNTGELFF; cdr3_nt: TGTGCCAGTAGCAAGGGGGTCGGTATGAACACCGGGGAGCTGTTTTTT
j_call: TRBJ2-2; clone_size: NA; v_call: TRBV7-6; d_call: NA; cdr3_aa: CASSPDSGELFF; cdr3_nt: TGTGCCAGCAGCCCCGACTCCGGGGAGCTGTTTTTT
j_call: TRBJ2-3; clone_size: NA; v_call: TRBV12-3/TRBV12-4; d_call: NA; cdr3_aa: CASSFGHTDTQYF; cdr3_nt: TGTGCCAGCAGTTTCGGGCACACAGATACGCAGTATTTT
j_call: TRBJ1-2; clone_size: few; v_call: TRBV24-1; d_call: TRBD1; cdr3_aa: CATSDPDRGWGYTF; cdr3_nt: TGTGCCACCAGTGACCCAGACAGGGGATGGGGCTACACCTTC
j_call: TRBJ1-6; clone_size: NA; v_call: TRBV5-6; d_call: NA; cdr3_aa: CASSLGSEMAF; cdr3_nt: TGTGCCAGCAGCTTGGGGTCAGAGATGGCTTTT
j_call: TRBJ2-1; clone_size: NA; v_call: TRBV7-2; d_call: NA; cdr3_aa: CASSLAIRYEQFF; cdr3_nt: TGTGCCAGCAGCTTAGCGATCCGGTATGAGCAGTTCTTC
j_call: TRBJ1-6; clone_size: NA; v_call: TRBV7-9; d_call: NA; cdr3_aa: CASSFIGSVSPLHF; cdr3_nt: TGTGCCAGCAGCTTCATAGGGTCGGTTTCACCCCTCCACTTT
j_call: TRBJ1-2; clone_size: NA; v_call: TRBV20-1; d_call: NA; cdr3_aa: CSASVNYGYTF; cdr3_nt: TGCAGTGCTAGTGTCAACTATGGCTACACCTTC
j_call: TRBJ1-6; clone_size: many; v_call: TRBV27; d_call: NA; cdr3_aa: CASRRRTYNSPLHF; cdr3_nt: TGTGCCAGCAGACGGAGGACTTATAATTCACCCCTCCACTTT
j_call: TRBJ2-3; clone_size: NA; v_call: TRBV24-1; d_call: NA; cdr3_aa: CAASDPVRPGTDTQYF; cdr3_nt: TGTGCCGCCAGTGACCCAGTTCGTCCGGGCACAGATACGCAGTATTTT
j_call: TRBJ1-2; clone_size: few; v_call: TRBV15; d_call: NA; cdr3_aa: CATSRAYRSRVYGYTF; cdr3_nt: TGTGCCACCAGCAGAGCCTACAGGAGCCGTGTCTATGGCTACACCTTC
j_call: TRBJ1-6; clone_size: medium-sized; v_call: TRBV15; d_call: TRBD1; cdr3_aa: CATSRVWTGKHSPLHF; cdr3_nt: TGTGCCACCAGCAGAGTCTGGACAGGGAAACATTCACCCCTCCACTTT
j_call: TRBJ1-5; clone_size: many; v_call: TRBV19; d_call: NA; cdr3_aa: CASSISRLSNQPQHF; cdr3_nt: TGTGCCAGTAGTATAAGTAGACTTAGCAATCAGCCCCAGCATTTT
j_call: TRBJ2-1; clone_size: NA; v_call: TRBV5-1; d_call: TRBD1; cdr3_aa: CASSLGQGANNEQFF; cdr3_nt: TGCGCCAGCAGCCTCGGGCAGGGGGCCAACAATGAGCAGTTCTTC
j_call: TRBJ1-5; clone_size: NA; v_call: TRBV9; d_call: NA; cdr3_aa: CASSPGLSNQPQHF; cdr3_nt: TGTGCCAGCAGCCCAGGGTTAAGCAATCAGCCCCAGCATTTT
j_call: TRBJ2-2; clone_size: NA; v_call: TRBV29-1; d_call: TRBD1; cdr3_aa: CSVQTGTGVTGELFF; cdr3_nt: TGCAGCGTTCAGACCGGGACAGGGGTAACCGGGGAGCTGTTTTTT
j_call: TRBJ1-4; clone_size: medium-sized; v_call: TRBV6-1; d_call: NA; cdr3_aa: CASSPIRMLANEKLFF; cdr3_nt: TGTGCCAGCAGCCCAATCAGAATGTTAGCTAATGAAAAACTGTTTTTT
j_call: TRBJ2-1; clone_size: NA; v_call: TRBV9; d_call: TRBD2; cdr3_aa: CASSVGTSYNEQFF; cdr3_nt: TGTGCCAGCAGCGTTGGGACTAGCTACAATGAGCAGTTCTTC
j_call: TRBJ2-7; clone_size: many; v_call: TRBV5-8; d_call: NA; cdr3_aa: CASSLGAAREQYF; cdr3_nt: TGTGCCAGCAGCTTGGGGGCCGCGCGCGAGCAGTACTTC
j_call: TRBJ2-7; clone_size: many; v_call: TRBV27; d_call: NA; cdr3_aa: CASSSPRLGRDEQYF; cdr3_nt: TGTGCCAGCAGTTCCCCCCGGCTAGGTCGTGACGAGCAGTACTTC
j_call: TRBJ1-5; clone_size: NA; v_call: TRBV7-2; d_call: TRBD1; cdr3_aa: CASSLDRVSQPQHF; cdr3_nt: TGTGCCAGTAGCTTAGACAGGGTTAGTCAGCCCCAGCATTTT
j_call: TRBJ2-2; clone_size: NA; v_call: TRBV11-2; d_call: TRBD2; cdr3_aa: CASSSAGGPSGELSF; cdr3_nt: TGTGCCAGCAGCTCTGCAGGAGGGCCCAGCGGGGAGCTGTCTTTT
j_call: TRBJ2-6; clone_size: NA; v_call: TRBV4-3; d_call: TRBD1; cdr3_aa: CASSQETGSGANVLTF; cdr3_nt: TGCGCCAGCAGCCAAGAGACAGGGTCTGGGGCCAACGTCCTGACTTTC
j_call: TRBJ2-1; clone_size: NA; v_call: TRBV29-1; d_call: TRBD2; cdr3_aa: CSVAGLVTVNEQFF; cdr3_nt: TGCAGCGTTGCGGGACTAGTCACTGTTAATGAGCAGTTCTTC
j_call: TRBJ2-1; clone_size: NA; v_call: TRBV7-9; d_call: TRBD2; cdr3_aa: CASSHSTSGMNEQSF; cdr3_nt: TGTGCCAGCAGCCATTCGACTAGCGGGATGAATGAGCAGTCCTTC
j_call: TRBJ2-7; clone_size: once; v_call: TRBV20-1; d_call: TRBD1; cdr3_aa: CSARLQGALAGGEQYF; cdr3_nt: TGCAGTGCTAGATTGCAGGGGGCCCTCGCCGGGGGAGAGCAGTACTTC
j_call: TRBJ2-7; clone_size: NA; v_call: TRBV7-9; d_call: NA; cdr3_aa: CASSRESSYEQYF; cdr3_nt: TGTGCCAGCAGCCGAGAAAGCTCCTACGAGCAGTACTTC
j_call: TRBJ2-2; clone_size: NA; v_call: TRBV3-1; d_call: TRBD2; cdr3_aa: CASSPLAGGPNTGELFF; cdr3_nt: TGTGCCAGCAGCCCTCTAGCGGGGGGCCCGAACACCGGGGAGCTGTTTTTT
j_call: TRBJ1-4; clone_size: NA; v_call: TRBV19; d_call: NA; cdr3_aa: CASTQGGQRNEKLFF; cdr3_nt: TGTGCCAGTACCCAAGGGGGGCAGCGAAATGAAAAACTGTTTTTT
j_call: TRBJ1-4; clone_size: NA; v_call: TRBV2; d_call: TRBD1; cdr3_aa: CASRGQGIGKLFF; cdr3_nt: TGTGCCAGCAGGGGACAGGGGATCGGGAAACTGTTTTTT
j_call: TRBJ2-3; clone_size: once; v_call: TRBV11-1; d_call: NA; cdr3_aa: CASSLGPNTDTQYF; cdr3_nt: TGTGCCAGCAGCTTGGGGCCTAACACAGATACGCAGTATTTT
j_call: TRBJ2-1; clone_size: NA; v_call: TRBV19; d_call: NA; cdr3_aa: CASSIAEGARFYNEQFF; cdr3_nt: TGTGCCAGTAGTATAGCGGAAGGAGCGAGGTTCTACAATGAGCAGTTCTTC
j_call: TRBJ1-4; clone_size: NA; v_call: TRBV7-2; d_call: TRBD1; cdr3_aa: CASSLDGGQGNEKLLF; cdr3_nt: TGTGCCAGCAGCTTAGATGGGGGACAGGGGAATGAAAAACTGCTTTTT
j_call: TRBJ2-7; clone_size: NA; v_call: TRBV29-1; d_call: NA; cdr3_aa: CSVESGSEYEQYF; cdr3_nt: TGCAGCGTTGAGTCCGGGAGCGAATACGAGCAGTACTTC
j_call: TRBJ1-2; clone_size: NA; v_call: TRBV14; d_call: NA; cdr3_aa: CASSSQRGLGYTF; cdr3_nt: TGTGCCAGCAGCTCCCAGAGGGGGTTAGGCTACACCTTC
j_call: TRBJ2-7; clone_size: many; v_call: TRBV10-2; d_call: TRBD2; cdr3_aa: CASMAGRLDEQYF; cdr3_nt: TGCGCCAGCATGGCCGGGAGGCTCGACGAGCAGTACTTC
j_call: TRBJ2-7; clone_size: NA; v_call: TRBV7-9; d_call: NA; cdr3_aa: CASSPRYSYEQYF; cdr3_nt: TGTGCCAGCAGCCCTAGGTACTCCTACGAGCAGTACTTC
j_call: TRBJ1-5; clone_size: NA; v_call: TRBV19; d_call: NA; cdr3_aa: CASSIGQQPQHF; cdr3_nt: TGTGCCAGTAGTATCGGGCAACAGCCCCAGCATTTT
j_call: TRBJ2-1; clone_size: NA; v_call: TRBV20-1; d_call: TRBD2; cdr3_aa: CSARPPGTSGSGNQQFF; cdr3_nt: TGCAGTGCTAGACCCCCCGGGACTAGCGGGAGTGGGAATCAACAGTTCTTC
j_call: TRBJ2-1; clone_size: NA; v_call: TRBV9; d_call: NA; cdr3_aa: CASSVEVSSYNEQFF; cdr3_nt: TGTGCCAGCAGCGTAGAGGTGAGCTCCTACAATGAGCAGTTCTTC
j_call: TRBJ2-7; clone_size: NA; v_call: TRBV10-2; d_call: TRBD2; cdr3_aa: CASSESGLWRGAYEQYF; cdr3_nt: TGCGCCAGCAGTGAGTCAGGGCTCTGGCGGGGGGCATACGAGCAGTACTTC
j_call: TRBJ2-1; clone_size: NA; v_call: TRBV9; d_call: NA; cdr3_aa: CASSPTESSYNEQFF; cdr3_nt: TGTGCCAGCAGCCCGACAGAGAGCTCCTACAATGAGCAGTTCTTC
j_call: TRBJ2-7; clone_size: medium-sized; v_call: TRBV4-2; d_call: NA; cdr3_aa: CASSQVAGSSYEQYF; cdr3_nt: TGTGCCAGCAGCCAAGTAGCTGGAAGCTCCTACGAGCAGTACTTC
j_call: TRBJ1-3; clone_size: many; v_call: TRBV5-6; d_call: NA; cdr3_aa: CASSREGLRNTIYF; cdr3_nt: TGTGCCAGCAGCCGGGAGGGGCTTAGAAACACCATATATTTT
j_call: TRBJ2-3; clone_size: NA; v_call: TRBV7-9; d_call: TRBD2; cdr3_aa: CASSSSGRPTGTQYF; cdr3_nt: TGTGCCAGCAGCTCCAGCGGGAGACCCACAGGTACGCAGTATTTT
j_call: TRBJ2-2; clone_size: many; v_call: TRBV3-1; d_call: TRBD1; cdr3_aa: CASSQGASRVAGGRGELFF; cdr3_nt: TGTGCCAGCAGCCAAGGTGCCTCAAGGGTGGCAGGGGGTCGCGGGGAGCTGTTTTTT
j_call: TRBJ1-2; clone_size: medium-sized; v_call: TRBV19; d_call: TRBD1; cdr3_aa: CASTDMTGGAAYEGYTF; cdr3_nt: TGTGCCAGTACCGACATGACAGGGGGCGCGGCGTATGAGGGCTACACCTTC
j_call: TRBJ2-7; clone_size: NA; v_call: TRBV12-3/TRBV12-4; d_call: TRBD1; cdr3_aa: CASSLGQGSYEQYF; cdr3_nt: TGTGCCAGCAGTTTGGGACAGGGGTCCTACGAGCAGTACTTC